One sample yielded the 32 T cell receptor beta chains listed below, sequenced in a study of blood T cell repertoires in COVID-19. Libraries were prepared by immunoSEQ multiplex PCR; TCRdb keeps only in-frame clonotypes and omits some of them. This table holds roughly 140,000 clones, roughly 86% found once. Sequenced input: peripheral blood. The receptors derive from a man between 50 and 59 years old with active or convalescent COVID-19.

The rearrangement joins TRBV5-1 to TRBJ2-1; D remains ambiguous. The germline CDR1 and CDR2 sequences are SGHRS and YFSETQ. V lost 0 bases, J lost 0 bases, and 7 bases lay in between. This CDR3 comprises 15 residues. The CDR3 DNA follows: TGCGCCAGCAGCTTGGCCGGTAGCTCCTACAATGAGCAGTTCTTC. It is translated as CASSLAGSSYNEQFF.

This chain links TRBV27 with TRBJ2-7; possible D gene TRBD2, 6 bases. The germline V gene has CDR1 MNHEY and CDR2 SMNVEV (reference sequence). Trimming removed 5 bases at V and 4 bases at J, with 21 bases between. The CDR3 totals 16 residues. The CDR3 nucleotides are TGTGCCAGCAGTGTACTCGTGGGTGGGAGGAAGTACGAGCAGTACTTC. It codes for CASSVLVGGRKYEQYF.

J is TRBJ2-7 and V is TRBV19; D gene uncertain. V lost 5 bases and J 0 bases, leaving 8 bases between the germline ends. CDR3 size: 13 residues. Per the germline V gene, CDR1 is LNHDA and CDR2 is SQIVND (reference sequence). CDR3 protein: CASSRPGSYEQYF. The CDR3 DNA reads TGTGCCAGTAGTCGCCCGGGCTCCTACGAGCAGTACTTC. The variable domain in full, with the rest retrieved from reference TRBV19 and TRBJ2-7, is DGGITQSPKYLFRKEGQNVTLSCEQNLNHDAMYWYRQDPGQGLRLIYYSQIVNDFQKGDIAEGYSVSREKKESFPLTVTSAQKNPTAFYLCASSRPGSYEQYFGPGTRLTVT.

The gene calls are TRBV7-4 and TRBJ1-2, with 7 bases aligning to TRBD1. The V segment lost 3 bases and the J segment 3 bases; nucleotides outside the gene matches: 1. CDR3 length: 13 amino acids. Germline lookup yields CDR1 SGHVT and CDR2 SQSDAQ. The CDR3 DNA sequence: TGTGCCAGCAGCTTTGACAGGGACTATGGCTACACCTTC. It specifies CASSFDRDYGYTF.

This rearrangement joins TRBV6-6 to TRBJ1-5; D is unresolved. Trimming removed 2 bases at V and 5 bases at J, with 7 bases between. CDR3 size: 13 residues. The V gene's germline CDR1 is MNHNY and CDR2 SVGAGI (reference sequence). The CDR3 bases are TGTGCCAGCAGTTACGCGGCATATCAGCCCCAGCATTTT. It encodes CASSYAAYQPQHF.

The chain is built from TRBV28 and TRBJ1-2; 7 nucleotides line up with TRBD1. CDR1 MDHEN and CDR2 SYDVKM come from the germline V gene. The CDR3 spans 12 residues. Trimming at V came to 5 bases and at J to 7 bases, leaving 4 bases not matched to a gene. CDR3 DNA sequence: TGTGCCAGCAGTCAGGGGGTGAGTGGCTACACCTTC. Its translation: CASSQGVSGYTF.

The chain joins TRBV19 to TRBJ2-7; 11 bases fit TRBD2. The length of the CDR3 is 16 residues. CDR1 LNHDA and CDR2 SQIVND come from the germline V gene (reference sequence). With 6 bases clipped from V and 0 bases from J, the junction kept 7 bases outside the gene matches. The CDR3 DNA reads TGTGCCAGTAGGAAAACTACTAGCGGGAGCTCCTACGAGCAGTACTTC. Protein sequence: CASRKTTSGSSYEQYF.

V gene TRBV6-5 combines with J gene TRBJ2-7; a possible D gene is TRBD1 (6 bases). The ends were cut back, 2 bases at V and 6 bases at J, with 17 bases in the middle. The CDR3 is 15 amino acids. Germline CDR1 is MNHEY and CDR2 is SVGAGI. CDR3 region: CASSYDGRRTAEQYF. In DNA form, the CDR3 reads TGTGCCAGCAGTTACGATGGCAGGAGGACAGCCGAGCAGTACTTC.

In nucleotides, the CDR3 is TGTGCCAGCAGTGAAGCGGGAGATAATGAGCAGTTCTTC. As protein: CASSEAGDNEQFF. The V and J genes are TRBV2 and TRBJ2-1; D is possibly TRBD2 (5 bases). The CDR3 is 13 amino acids. V lost 0 bases, J lost 7 bases, and 7 bases lay in between. Germline V CDR1 and CDR2: SNHLY, FYNNEI. The variable domain in full, completed from reference TRBV2 and TRBJ2-1, reads EPEVTQTPSHQVTQMGQEVILRCVPISNHLYFYWYRQILGQKVEFLVSFYNNEISEKSEIFDDQFSVERPDGSNFTLKIRSTKLEDSAMYFCASSEAGDNEQFFGPGTRLTVL.

The chain joins TRBV18 to TRBJ2-1; TRBD2 aligns across 7 bases. The CDR3 sequence is 13 residues long. Trimming took 6 bases from V and 10 from J; bases not matched to a gene: 9. Germline loops: CDR1 KGHSH, CDR2 LQKENI. In nucleotides, the CDR3 is TGTGCCAGCTCCGAAGACCGGGGGGACGAGCAGTTCTTC. Residues: CASSEDRGDEQFF.

This chain connects TRBV7-9 to TRBJ1-1, with TRBD1 identical over 7 bases. V shed 3 bases, J shed 0 bases, and the junction held 7 bases outside the gene matches. The CDR3 sequence is 16 residues long. CDR1 SEHNR and CDR2 FQNEAQ come from the germline V gene (reference sequence). CDR3 sequence reads: CASSFSPGQMNTEAFF. The CDR3 nucleotides read TGTGCCAGCAGCTTCTCGCCGGGACAGATGAACACTGAAGCTTTCTTT.

This clone has only one observation. The chain is built from TRBV18 and TRBJ2-5, with 8 positions matching TRBD1. Per germline, CDR1 KGHSH and CDR2 LQKENI. This CDR3 is 15 amino acids long. J was trimmed by 5 bases and V by 5 bases; bases with no gene match: 10. The CDR3 sequence is CASSFSGGDEETQYF. Here the CDR3 DNA reads TGTGCCAGCTCATTTTCAGGGGGCGATGAGGAGACCCAGTACTTC.

This clone has a single count. The CDR3 region is CATRRAPGGVPGANVLTF. DNA for the CDR3: TGTGCCACCCGCCGGGCACCCGGGGGGGTTCCTGGGGCCAACGTCCTGACTTTC. The V call is TRBV19, the J call TRBJ2-6; 8 nucleotides line up with TRBD2. This CDR3 is 18 amino acids long. Germline assignment: CDR1 LNHDA and CDR2 SQIVND (reference sequence). Trimming at V came to 10 bases and at J to 2 bases, leaving 16 bases not matched to a gene.

The chain joins TRBV9 to TRBJ2-3; D possibly corresponds to TRBD2 (7 bases). The CDR3 extends over 15 amino acids. The germline V gene has CDR1 SGDLS and CDR2 YYNGEE. Trimming removed 4 bases at V and 6 bases at J, with 18 bases between. As DNA, the CDR3 is TGTGCCAGCAGCTTAGGGGGAGGGGGATCCGATACGCAGTATTTT. This codes for CASSLGGGGSDTQYF.

The CDR3: CSVAGLAGTITDTQYF. In DNA form, the CDR3 reads TGCAGCGTTGCGGGCCTAGCGGGGACGATCACAGATACGCAGTATTTT. The chain joins TRBV29-1 to TRBJ2-3; 9 positions match TRBD2. Germline CDR1 reads SQVTM; CDR2 reads ANQGSEA. The CDR3 is 16 residues long. Losses at the gene ends were 4 bases for V and 2 bases for J; bases not matched to a gene: 10.

The chain employs TRBV2 and TRBJ2-2; TRBD1 agrees at 8 bases. J lost 8 bases, V lost 7 bases, and 9 bases had no gene match. This CDR3 comprises 14 residues. CDR1 and CDR2 from the germline V gene are SNHLY and FYNNEI. The DNA of the CDR3 is TGTGCCAGCAACCGGGCAGGGGGCATTGGGGAGCTGTTTTTT. Its translation: CASNRAGGIGELFF.

V gene TRBV2 combines with J gene TRBJ2-1; possible D gene TRBD2, 5 bases. In germline, CDR1 is SNHLY, CDR2 FYNNEI. V was clipped by 7 bases and J by 0 bases, with 13 bases between them. This CDR3 has 15 amino acids. This chain's CDR3 is CASKQLASSYNEQFF. The CDR3 DNA is TGTGCCAGCAAACAGCTAGCAAGCTCCTACAATGAGCAGTTCTTC.

Points on this clone: Other DNA sequences in this sample translate to the same CDR3. The chain links TRBV12-3 or TRBV12-4 to TRBJ2-7, with D uncertain. V lost 4 bases to trimming and J lost 3 bases, with 4 bases between them. This CDR3 is built from 11 residues. The chain's CDR3 is CASSSFYEQYF. The CDR3 bases are TGTGCCAGCAGTTCCTTCTACGAGCAGTACTTC.

The rearrangement links TRBV19 to TRBJ2-5, with 10 positions matching TRBD2. This CDR3 has 17 amino acids. The V segment lost 1 base and the J segment 4 bases; nucleotides outside the gene matches: 9. Germline V gene lookup returns CDR1 LNHDA and CDR2 SQIVND (reference sequence). The CDR3 sequence is CASSIGLTSGIGETQYF. CDR3 DNA sequence: TGTGCCAGTAGTATAGGTCTTACTAGCGGGATCGGAGAGACCCAGTACTTC.

The rearrangement links TRBV7-6 to TRBJ2-7; D gene unclear. The CDR3 consists of 8 residues. Between the trimmed V and J ends, which lost 5 bases and 12 bases, there was a span of 5 bases. Germline V lookup: CDR1 SGHVS, CDR2 FNYEAQ. This CDR3 reads CASSPRYF. Written as DNA, the CDR3 is TGTGCCAGCAGCCCCAGGTACTTC.

The chain combines TRBV4-1 with TRBJ1-1; D ambiguous. Trimming shortened V by 3 bases and J by 8 bases, and 16 bases separated the two germline ends. CDR3 size: 14 residues. CDR1 MGHRA and CDR2 YSYEKL come from the germline V gene. In DNA form, the CDR3 reads TGCGCCAGCAGCCAGGCTAGCGCGGTTACGGAAGCTTTCTTT. It translates to CASSQASAVTEAFF.

The V call is TRBV28, the J call TRBJ1-2; the D gene is possibly TRBD1 (5 bases). CDR3 size: 12 residues. The ends were cut back, 8 bases at V and 2 bases at J, with 9 bases in the middle. The germline gives CDR1 MDHEN, CDR2 SYDVKM. CDR3 amino acids: CASVQGNYGYTF. CDR3 DNA sequence: TGTGCCAGCGTCCAGGGAAACTATGGCTACACCTTC.

The chain joins TRBV6-1 to TRBJ2-1; 9 bases fit TRBD2. CDR1 and CDR2 from the germline V gene are MNHNS and SASEGT. The V segment lost 2 bases and the J segment 5 bases; nucleotides outside the gene matches: 7. The CDR3 has 16 amino acids. The CDR3 coding sequence is TGTGCCAGCAGTGAACGGGGACTAGCTTCAAACAATGAGCAGTTCTTC. This translates into CASSERGLASNNEQFF.

The gene calls are TRBV6-5 and TRBJ2-5; D is perhaps TRBD1 (5 bases). Trimming stripped 4 bases from V and 3 bases from J, with 9 bases between. CDR1 and CDR2 (germline): MNHEY, SVGAGI. CDR3 length: 13 residues. The CDR3 DNA sequence: TGTGCCAGCAGTTGGCAGGGTAAAGAGACCCAGTACTTC. Amino acids: CASSWQGKETQYF.

This rearrangement joins TRBV28 to TRBJ1-1; D gene uncertain. From germline, CDR1 is MDHEN and CDR2 SYDVKM. CDR3 size: 11 residues. Trimming left V 7 bases short and J 1 base short, with 4 bases between. CDR3 nucleotides: TGTGCCAGCACCCAGAACACTGAAGCTTTCTTT. This translates into CASTQNTEAFF. The variable domain in full, with the rest retrieved from reference TRBV28 and TRBJ1-1, is DVKVTQSSRYLVKRTGEKVFLECVQDMDHENMFWYRQDPGLGLRLIYFSYDVKMKEKGDIPEGYSVSREKKERFSLILESASTNQTSMYLCASTQNTEAFFGQGTRLTVV.

The rearrangement uses TRBV2 and TRBJ2-5; 9 bases are shared with TRBD1. Trimming cost V 6 bases and J 5 bases; bases outside gene matches: 7. CDR3 length: 14 residues. Germline V gene data show CDR1 as SNHLY and CDR2 as FYNNEI. CDR3 protein: CASRYTGGSETQYF. The CDR3, as DNA: TGTGCCAGCAGATACACAGGGGGCAGTGAGACCCAGTACTTC. Using reference TRBV2 and TRBJ2-5 for the parts outside the CDR3, the full variable domain is EPEVTQTPSHQVTQMGQEVILRCVPISNHLYFYWYRQILGQKVEFLVSFYNNEISEKSEIFDDQFSVERPDGSNFTLKIRSTKLEDSAMYFCASRYTGGSETQYFGPGTRLLVL.

The chain carries TRBV3-1 (or the pseudogene TRBV3-2) and TRBJ1-1; 7 bases are shared with TRBD1. Germline CDR1 LGHDT, CDR2 YNNKEL (reference sequence). The CDR3 runs to 15 residues. V trimming: 4 bases; J trimming: 4 bases; junction bases outside the gene matches: 9. The CDR3 nucleotides are TGTGCCAGCAGCCCGCAACAGGGGCTGGGCACTGAAGCTTTCTTT. Its protein is CASSPQQGLGTEAFF.

The rearrangement joins TRBV6-5 to TRBJ2-5; 8 bases are a match to TRBD2. Trimming took 6 bases from V and 2 from J; bases not matched to a gene: 8. The CDR3 sequence is 15 residues long. Germline V gene sequence: CDR1 MNHEY, CDR2 SVGAGI. The CDR3 nucleotides are TGTGCCAGCAGCGTCACTAGCGGAGTACAAGAGACCCAGTACTTC. This sequence encodes CASSVTSGVQETQYF.

The V gene is TRBV19, the J gene TRBJ2-3; D not certain. This CDR3 region has 14 residues. Trimming pared 3 bases from V and 3 bases from J, leaving 10 bases between. The germline V gene has CDR1 LNHDA and CDR2 SQIVND (reference sequence). The CDR3 coding sequence is TGTGCCAGTAGTATCGGGTCTACGACAGATACGCAGTATTTT. Protein: CASSIGSTTDTQYF.

This chain connects TRBV24-1 to TRBJ1-2; no clear D. The V gene lost 5 bases and the J gene lost 8 bases, with 11 bases spanning the gap. There are 12 residues in the CDR3. CDR1 and CDR2 (germline): KGHDR, SFDVKD. The chain's CDR3 is CATSGTGGGYTF. CDR3 in DNA: TGTGCCACCAGTGGGACGGGAGGCGGCTACACCTTC.

J is TRBJ2-1 and V is TRBV12-3 or TRBV12-4; TRBD1 matches 7 bases. The V segment lost 3 bases and the J segment 7 bases; nucleotides outside the gene matches: 3. This CDR3 comprises 13 residues. This CDR3 is CASSLTGTNEQFF. The CDR3 nucleotides are TGTGCCAGCAGTTTGACAGGGACGAATGAGCAGTTCTTC.

The rearrangement uses TRBV29-1 and TRBJ1-6; no definite D call. Germline lookup yields CDR1 SQVTM and CDR2 ANQGSEA. CDR3 length: 13 residues. Between the trimmed V and J ends, which lost 8 bases and 7 bases, there was a span of 15 bases. CDR3 coding DNA: TGCAGCACGACGGACGGACTCAATTCACCCCTCCACTTT. It is translated as CSTTDGLNSPLHF. The full variable domain, completed using reference TRBV29-1 and TRBJ1-6, is SAVISQKPSRDICQRGTSLTIQCQVDSQVTMMFWYRQQPGQSLTLIATANQGSEATYESGFVIDKFPISRPNLTFSTLTVSNMSPEDSSIYLCSTTDGLNSPLHFGNGTRLTVT.